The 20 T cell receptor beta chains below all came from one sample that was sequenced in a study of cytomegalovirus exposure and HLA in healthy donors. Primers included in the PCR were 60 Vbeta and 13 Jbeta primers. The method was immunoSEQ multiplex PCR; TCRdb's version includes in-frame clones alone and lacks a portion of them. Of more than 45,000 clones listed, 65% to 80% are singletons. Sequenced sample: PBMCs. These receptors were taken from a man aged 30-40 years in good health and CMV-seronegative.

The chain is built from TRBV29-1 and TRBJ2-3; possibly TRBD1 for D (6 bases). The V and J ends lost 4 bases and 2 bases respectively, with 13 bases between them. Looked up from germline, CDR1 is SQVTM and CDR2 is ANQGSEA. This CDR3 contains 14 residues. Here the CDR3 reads CSVGRGGHTDTQYF. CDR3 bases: TGCAGCGTTGGGCGAGGGGGTCACACAGATACGCAGTATTTT.

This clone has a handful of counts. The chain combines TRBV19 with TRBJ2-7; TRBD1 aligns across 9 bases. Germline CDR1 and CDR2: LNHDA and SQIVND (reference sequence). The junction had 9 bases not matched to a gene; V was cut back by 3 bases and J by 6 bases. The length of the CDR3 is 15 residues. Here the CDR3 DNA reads TGTGCCAGTAGTATCTCCCGGACAGGGGCCTCCGAGCAGTACTTC. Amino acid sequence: CASSISRTGASEQYF.

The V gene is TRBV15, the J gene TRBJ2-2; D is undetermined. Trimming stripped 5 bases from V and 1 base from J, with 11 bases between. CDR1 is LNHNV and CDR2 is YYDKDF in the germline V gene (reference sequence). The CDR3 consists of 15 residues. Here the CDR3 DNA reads TGTGCCACCAGCTCGACTCGGAAGAACACCGGGGAGCTGTTTTTT. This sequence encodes CATSSTRKNTGELFF.

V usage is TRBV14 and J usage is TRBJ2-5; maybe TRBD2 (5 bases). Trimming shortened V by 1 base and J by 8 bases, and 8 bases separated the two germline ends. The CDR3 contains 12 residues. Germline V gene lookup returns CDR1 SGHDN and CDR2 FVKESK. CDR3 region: CASSQVPSTQYF. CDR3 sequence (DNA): TGTGCCAGCAGCCAAGTCCCTAGCACCCAGTACTTC. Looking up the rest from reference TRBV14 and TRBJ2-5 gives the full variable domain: EAGVTQFPSHSVIEKGQTVTLRCDPISGHDNLYWYRRVMGKEIKFLLHFVKESKQDESGMPNNRFLAERTGGTYSTLKVQPAELEDSGVYFCASSQVPSTQYFGPGTRLLVL.

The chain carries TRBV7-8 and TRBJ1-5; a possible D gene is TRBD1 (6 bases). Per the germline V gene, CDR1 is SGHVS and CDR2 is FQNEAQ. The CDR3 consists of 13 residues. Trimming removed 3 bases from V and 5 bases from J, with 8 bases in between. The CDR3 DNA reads TGTGCCAGCAGCTTGAACAGGGATCAGCCCCAGCATTTT. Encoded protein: CASSLNRDQPQHF.

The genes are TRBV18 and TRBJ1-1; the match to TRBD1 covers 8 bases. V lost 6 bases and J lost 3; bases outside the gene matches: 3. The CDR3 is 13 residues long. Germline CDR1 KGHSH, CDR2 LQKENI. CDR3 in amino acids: CASSRGQDTEAFF. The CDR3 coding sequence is TGTGCCAGCTCCCGGGGACAGGACACTGAAGCTTTCTTT.

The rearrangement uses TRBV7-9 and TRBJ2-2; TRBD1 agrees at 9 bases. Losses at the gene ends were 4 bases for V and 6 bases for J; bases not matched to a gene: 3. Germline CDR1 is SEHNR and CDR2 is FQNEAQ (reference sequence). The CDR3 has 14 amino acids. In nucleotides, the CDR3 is TGTGCCAGCAGCTGGGGACAGGGTCCCGGGGAGCTGTTTTTT. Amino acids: CASSWGQGPGELFF.

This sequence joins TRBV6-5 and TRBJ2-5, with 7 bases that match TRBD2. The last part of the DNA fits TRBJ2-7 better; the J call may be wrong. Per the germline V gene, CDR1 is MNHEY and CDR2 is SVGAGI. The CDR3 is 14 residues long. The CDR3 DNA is TGTGCCAGCAGAGAGGCTAGCGGAACCTACGAGCAGTACTTC. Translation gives CASREASGTYEQYF.

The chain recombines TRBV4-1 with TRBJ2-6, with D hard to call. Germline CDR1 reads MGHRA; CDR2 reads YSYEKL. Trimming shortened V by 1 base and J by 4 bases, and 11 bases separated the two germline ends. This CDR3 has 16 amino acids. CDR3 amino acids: CASSQVQSAGANVLTF. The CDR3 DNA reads TGCGCCAGCAGCCAAGTGCAGAGCGCAGGGGCCAACGTCCTGACTTTC.

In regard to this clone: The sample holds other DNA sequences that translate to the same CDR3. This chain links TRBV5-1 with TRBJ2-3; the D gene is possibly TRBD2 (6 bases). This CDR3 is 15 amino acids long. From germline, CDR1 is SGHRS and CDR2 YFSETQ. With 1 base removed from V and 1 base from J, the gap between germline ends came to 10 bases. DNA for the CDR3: TGCGCCAGCAGCTTGCGCGGGATGGGCACAGATACGCAGTATTTT. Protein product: CASSLRGMGTDTQYF.

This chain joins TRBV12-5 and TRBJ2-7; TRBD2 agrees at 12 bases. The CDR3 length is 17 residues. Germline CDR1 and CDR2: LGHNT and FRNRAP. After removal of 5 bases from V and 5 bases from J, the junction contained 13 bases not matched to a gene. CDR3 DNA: TGTGCTAGTGGTGGGCCCCTAGCGGGAGGGTTCCAGGACGAGCAGTACTTC. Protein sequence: CASGGPLAGGFQDEQYF.

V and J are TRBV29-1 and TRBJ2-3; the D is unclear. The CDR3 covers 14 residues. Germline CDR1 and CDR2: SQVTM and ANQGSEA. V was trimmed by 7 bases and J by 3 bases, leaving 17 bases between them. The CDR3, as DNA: TGCAGCGGTACGCCGGTTGTCGGGACAGATACGCAGTATTTT. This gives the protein CSGTPVVGTDTQYF.

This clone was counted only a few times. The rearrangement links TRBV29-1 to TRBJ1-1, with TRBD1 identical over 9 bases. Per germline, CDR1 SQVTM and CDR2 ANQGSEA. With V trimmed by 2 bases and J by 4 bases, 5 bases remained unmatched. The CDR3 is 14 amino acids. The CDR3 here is CSVENRGLGTEAFF. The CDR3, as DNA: TGCAGCGTTGAAAACAGGGGGCTGGGCACTGAAGCTTTCTTT.

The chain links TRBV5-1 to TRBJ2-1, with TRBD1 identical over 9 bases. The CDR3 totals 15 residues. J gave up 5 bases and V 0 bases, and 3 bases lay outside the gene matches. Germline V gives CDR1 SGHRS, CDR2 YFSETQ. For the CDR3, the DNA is TGCGCCAGCAGCTTGGGGGACAGGGACCACAATGAGCAGTTCTTC. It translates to CASSLGDRDHNEQFF.

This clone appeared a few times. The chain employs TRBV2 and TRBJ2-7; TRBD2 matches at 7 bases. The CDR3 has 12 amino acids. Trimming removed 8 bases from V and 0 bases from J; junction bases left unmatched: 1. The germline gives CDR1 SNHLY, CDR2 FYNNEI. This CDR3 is CASGGSSYEQYF. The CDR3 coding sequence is TGTGCCAGCGGCGGGAGCTCCTACGAGCAGTACTTC.

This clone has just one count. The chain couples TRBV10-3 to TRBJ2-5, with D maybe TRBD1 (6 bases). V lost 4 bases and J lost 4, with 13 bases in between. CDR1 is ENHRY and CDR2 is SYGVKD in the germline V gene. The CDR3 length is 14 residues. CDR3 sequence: CAISAQGILETQYF. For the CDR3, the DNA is TGTGCCATCAGTGCACAGGGAATTCTAGAGACCCAGTACTTC.

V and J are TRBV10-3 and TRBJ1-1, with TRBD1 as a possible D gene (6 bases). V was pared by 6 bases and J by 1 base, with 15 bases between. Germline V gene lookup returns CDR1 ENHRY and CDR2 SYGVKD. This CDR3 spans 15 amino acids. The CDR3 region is CAISPIQGANTEAFF. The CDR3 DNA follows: TGTGCCATCAGCCCTATACAGGGTGCGAACACTGAAGCTTTCTTT.

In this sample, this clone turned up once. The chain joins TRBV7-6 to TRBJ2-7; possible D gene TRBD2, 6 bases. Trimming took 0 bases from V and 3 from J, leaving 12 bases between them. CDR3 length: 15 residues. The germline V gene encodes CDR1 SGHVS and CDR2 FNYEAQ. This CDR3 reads CASSLALASIYEQYF. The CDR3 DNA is TGTGCCAGCAGCTTAGCGCTAGCGTCGATCTACGAGCAGTACTTC.

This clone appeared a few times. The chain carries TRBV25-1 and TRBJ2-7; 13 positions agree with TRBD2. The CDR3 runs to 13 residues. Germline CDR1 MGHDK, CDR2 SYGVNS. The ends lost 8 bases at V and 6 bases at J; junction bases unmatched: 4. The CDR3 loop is CASYGLAGAEQYF. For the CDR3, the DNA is TGTGCCAGCTACGGACTAGCGGGAGCCGAGCAGTACTTC.

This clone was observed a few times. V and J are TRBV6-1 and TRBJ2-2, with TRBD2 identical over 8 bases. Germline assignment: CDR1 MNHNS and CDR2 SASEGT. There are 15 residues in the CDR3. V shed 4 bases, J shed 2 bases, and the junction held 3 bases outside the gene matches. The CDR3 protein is CASSGTSGNTGELFF. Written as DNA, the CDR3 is TGTGCCAGCAGTGGTACTAGCGGCAACACCGGGGAGCTGTTTTTT.